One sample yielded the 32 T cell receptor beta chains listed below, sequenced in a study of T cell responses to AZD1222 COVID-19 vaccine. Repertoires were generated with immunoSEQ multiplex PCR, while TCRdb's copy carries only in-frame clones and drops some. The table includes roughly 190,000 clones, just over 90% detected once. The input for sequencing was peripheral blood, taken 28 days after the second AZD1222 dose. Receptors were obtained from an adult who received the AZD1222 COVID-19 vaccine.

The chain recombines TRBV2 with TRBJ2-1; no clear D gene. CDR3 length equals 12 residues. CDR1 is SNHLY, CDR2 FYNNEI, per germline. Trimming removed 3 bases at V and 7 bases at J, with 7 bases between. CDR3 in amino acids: CASSDGLNEQFF. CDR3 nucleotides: TGTGCCAGCAGTGACGGGTTGAATGAGCAGTTCTTC. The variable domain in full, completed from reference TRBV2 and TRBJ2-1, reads EPEVTQTPSHQVTQMGQEVILRCVPISNHLYFYWYRQILGQKVEFLVSFYNNEISEKSEIFDDQFSVERPDGSNFTLKIRSTKLEDSAMYFCASSDGLNEQFFGPGTRLTVL.

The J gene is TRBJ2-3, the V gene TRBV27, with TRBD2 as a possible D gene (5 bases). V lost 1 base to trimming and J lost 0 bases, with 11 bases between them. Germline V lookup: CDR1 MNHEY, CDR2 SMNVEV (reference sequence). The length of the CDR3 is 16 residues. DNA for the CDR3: TGTGCCAGCAGTTTATGGCCGGGGAGTAGCACAGATACGCAGTATTTT. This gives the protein CASSLWPGSSTDTQYF.

The CDR3 DNA reads TGCGCCAGCAGCTTGGGGGATACAGGGGTTTATGGCTACACCTTC. Amino acids: CASSLGDTGVYGYTF. The rearrangement joins TRBV5-1 to TRBJ1-2, with 7 bases lining up with TRBD1. CDR1 and CDR2 (germline): SGHRS, YFSETQ. This CDR3 has 15 residues. With 0 bases clipped from V and 5 bases from J, the junction kept 7 bases outside the gene matches.

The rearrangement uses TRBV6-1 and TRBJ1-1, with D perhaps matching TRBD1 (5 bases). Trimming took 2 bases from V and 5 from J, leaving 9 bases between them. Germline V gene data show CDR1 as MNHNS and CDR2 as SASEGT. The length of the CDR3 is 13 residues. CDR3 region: CASSERGRTEAFF. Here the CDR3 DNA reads TGTGCCAGCAGTGAAAGGGGTCGGACTGAAGCTTTCTTT.

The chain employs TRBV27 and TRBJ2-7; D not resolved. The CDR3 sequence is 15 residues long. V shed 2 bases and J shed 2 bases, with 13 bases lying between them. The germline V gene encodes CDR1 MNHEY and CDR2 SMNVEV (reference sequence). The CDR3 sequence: CASSLEFLSTYEQYF. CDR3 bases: TGTGCCAGCAGTTTAGAATTCCTTTCCACCTACGAGCAGTACTTC.

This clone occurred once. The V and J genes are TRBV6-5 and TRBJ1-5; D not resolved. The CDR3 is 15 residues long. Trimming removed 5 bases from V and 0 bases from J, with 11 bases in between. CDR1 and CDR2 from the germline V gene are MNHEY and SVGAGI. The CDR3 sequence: CASSLAGYSNQPQHF. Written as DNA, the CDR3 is TGTGCCAGCAGTCTGGCGGGGTATAGCAATCAGCCCCAGCATTTT.

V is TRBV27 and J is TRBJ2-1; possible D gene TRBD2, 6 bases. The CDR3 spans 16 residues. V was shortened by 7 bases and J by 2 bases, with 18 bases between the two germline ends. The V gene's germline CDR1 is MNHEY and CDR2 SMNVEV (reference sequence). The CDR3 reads CASKAGPTGAYNEQFF. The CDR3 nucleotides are TGTGCCAGCAAGGCAGGGCCGACGGGAGCCTACAATGAGCAGTTCTTC.

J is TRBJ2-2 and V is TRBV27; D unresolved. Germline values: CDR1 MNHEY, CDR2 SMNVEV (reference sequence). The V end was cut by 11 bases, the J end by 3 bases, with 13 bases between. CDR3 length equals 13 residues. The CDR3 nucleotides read TGTGCCGTACAGAGCAAGGACACCGGGGAGCTGTTTTTT. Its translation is CAVQSKDTGELFF.

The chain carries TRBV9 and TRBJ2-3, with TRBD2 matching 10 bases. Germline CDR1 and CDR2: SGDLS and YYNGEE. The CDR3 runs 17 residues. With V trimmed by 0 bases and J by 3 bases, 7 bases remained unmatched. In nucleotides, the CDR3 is TGTGCCAGCAGCGTAGGCTTAGCGGGAGGAGATACAGATACGCAGTATTTT. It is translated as CASSVGLAGGDTDTQYF.

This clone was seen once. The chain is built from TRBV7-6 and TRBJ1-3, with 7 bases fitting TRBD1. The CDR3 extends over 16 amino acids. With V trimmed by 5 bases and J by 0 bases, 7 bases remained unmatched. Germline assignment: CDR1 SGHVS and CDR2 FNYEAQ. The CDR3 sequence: CASSTMTGSSGNTIYF. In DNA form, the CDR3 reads TGTGCCAGCAGCACGATGACAGGGAGCTCTGGAAACACCATATATTTT.

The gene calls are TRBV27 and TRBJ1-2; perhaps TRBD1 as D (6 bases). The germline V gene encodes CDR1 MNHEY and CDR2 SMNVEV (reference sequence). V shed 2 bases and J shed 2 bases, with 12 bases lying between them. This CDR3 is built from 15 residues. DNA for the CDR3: TGTGCCAGCAGTTTAGGGGGGCAGGGGAACTATGGCTACACCTTC. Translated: CASSLGGQGNYGYTF.

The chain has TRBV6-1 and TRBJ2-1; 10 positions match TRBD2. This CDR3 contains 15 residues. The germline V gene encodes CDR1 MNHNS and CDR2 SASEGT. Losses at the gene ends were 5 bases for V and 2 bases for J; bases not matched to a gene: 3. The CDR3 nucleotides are TGTGCCAGCAGTAAACTAGCGGGACCCTACAATGAGCAGTTCTTC. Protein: CASSKLAGPYNEQFF.

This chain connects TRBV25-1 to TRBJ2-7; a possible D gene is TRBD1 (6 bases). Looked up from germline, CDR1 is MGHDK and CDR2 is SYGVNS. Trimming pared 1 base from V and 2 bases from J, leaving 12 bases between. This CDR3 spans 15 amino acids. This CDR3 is CASSEFNRDPYEQYF. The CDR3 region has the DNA TGTGCCAGCAGTGAATTCAACAGGGACCCCTACGAGCAGTACTTC.

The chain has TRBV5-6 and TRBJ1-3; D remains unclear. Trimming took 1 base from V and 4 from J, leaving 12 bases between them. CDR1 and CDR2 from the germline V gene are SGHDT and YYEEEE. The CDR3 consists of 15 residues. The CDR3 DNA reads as TGTGCCAGCAGCTTGCCGGGCGTAGGAGGAAACACCATATATTTT. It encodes CASSLPGVGGNTIYF.

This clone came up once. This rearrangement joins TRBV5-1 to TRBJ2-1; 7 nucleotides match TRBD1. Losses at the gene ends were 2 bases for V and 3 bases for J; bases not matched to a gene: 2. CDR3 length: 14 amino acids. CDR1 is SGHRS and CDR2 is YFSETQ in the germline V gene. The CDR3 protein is CASSFGDSYNEQFF. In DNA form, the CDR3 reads TGCGCCAGCAGCTTCGGGGACAGCTACAATGAGCAGTTCTTC.

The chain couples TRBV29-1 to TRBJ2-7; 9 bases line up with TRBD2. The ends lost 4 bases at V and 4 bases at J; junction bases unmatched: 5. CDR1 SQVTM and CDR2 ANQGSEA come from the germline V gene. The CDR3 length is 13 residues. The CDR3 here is CSVASGARYEQYF. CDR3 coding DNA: TGCAGCGTTGCTAGCGGGGCGAGGTACGAGCAGTACTTC.

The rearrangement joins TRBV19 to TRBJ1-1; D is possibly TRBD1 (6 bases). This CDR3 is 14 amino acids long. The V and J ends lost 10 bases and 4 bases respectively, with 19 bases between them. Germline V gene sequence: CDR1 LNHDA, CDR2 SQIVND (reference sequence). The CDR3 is CATPPWGQITEAFF. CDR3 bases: TGTGCCACCCCCCCATGGGGGCAGATCACTGAAGCTTTCTTT.

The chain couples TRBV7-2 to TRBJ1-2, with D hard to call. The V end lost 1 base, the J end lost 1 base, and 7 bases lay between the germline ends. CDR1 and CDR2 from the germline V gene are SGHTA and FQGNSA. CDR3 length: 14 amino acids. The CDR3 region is CASSLGGRNYGYTF. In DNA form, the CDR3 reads TGTGCCAGCAGCTTAGGAGGGCGTAACTATGGCTACACCTTC.

CDR3 coding DNA: TGTGCCAGCAGTTACAAGGACTTGGCCTATAATTCACCCCTCCACTTT. As protein: CASSYKDLAYNSPLHF. V and J are TRBV6-5 and TRBJ1-6, with D hard to call. Germline CDR1 and CDR2: MNHEY and SVGAGI. The V end lost 2 bases, the J end lost 2 bases, and 10 bases lay between the germline ends. The CDR3 runs 16 residues.

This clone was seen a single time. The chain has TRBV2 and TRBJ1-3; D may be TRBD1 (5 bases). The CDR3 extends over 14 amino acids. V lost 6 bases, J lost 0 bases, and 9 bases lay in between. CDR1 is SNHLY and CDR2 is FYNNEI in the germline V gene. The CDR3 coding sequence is TGTGCCAGCAGCCCAGGGAGCTCTGGAAACACCATATATTTT. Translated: CASSPGSSGNTIYF. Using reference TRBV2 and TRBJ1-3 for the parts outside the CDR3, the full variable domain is EPEVTQTPSHQVTQMGQEVILRCVPISNHLYFYWYRQILGQKVEFLVSFYNNEISEKSEIFDDQFSVERPDGSNFTLKIRSTKLEDSAMYFCASSPGSSGNTIYFGEGSWLTVV.

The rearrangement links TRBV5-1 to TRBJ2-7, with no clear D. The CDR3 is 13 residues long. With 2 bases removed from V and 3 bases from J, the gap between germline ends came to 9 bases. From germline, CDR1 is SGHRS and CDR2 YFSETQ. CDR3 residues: CASSLGQNYEQYF. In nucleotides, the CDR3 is TGCGCCAGCAGCTTAGGTCAGAACTACGAGCAGTACTTC.

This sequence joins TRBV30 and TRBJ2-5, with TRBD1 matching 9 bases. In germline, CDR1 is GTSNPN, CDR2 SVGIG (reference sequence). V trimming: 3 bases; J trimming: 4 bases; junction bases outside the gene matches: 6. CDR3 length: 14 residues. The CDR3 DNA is TGTGCCTGGAGCAGAACAGGGGGCCCAGAGACCCAGTACTTC. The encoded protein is CAWSRTGGPETQYF.

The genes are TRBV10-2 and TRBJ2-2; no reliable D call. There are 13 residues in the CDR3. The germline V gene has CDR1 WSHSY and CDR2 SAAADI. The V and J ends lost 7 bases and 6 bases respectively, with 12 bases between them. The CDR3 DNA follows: TGCGCCAGCAAGAAGGGTTTGGCCGGGGAGCTGTTTTTT. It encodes CASKKGLAGELFF.

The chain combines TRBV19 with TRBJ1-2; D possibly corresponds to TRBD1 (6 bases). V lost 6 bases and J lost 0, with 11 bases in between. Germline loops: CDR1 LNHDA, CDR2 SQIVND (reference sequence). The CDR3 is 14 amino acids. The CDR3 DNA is TGTGCCAGTAGCAGGGGTTCCACTAACTATGGCTACACCTTC. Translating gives CASSRGSTNYGYTF.

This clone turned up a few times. CDR3 sequence reads: CARRTGNTIYF. CDR3 DNA: TGTGCCAGAAGAACTGGAAACACCATATATTTT. The chain joins TRBV12-3 or TRBV12-4 to TRBJ1-3; D uncertain. This CDR3 contains 11 residues. Deletions cut 9 bases from V and 2 bases from J, with 5 bases between.

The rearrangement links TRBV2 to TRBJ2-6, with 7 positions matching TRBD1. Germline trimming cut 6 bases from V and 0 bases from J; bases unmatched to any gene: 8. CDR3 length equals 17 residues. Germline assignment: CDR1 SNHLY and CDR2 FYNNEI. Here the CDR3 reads CASRSRTGFSGANVLTF. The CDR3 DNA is TGTGCCAGCAGGTCCCGGACAGGCTTCTCTGGGGCCAACGTCCTGACTTTC.

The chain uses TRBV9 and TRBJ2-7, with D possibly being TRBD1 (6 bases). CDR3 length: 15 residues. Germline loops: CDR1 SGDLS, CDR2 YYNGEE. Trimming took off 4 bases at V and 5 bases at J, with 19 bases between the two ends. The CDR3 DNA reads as TGTGCCAGCAGCAGGCTCGATCAGGGGACGAACGAGCAGTACTTC. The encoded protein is CASSRLDQGTNEQYF. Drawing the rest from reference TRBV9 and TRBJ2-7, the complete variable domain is DSGVTQTPKHLITATGQRVTLRCSPRSGDLSVYWYQQSLDQGLQFLIQYYNGEERAKGNILERFSAQQFPDLHSELNLSSLELGDSALYFCASSRLDQGTNEQYFGPGTRLTVT.

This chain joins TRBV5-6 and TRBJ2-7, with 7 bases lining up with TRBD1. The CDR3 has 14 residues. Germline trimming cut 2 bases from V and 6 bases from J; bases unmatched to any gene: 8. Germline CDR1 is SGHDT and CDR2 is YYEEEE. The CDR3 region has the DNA TGTGCCAGCAGCTTTTTGGCAGGGGGTAGCGAGCAGTACTTC. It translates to CASSFLAGGSEQYF.

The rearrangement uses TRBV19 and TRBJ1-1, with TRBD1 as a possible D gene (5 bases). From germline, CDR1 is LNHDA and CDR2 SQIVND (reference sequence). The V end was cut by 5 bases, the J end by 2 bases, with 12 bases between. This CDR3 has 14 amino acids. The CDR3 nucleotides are TGTGCCAGTAGTCCCGGGACCTCTAACACTGAAGCTTTCTTT. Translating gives CASSPGTSNTEAFF.

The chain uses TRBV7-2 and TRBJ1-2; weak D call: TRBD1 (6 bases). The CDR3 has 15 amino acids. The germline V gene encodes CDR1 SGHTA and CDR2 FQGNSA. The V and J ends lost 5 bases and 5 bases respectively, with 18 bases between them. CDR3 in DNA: TGTGCCAGCAGCCCGGGGGCAGGGTGGGGTTATGGCTACACCTTC. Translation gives CASSPGAGWGYGYTF.

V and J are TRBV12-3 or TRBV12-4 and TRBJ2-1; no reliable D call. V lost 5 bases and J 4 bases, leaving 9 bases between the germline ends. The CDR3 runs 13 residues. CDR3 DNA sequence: TGTGCCAGCAGTCCCATAGTTTACAATGAGCAGTTCTTC. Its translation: CASSPIVYNEQFF.

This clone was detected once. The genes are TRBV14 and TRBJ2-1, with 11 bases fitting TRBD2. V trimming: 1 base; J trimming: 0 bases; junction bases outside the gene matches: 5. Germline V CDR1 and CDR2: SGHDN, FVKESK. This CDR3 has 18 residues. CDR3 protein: CASSQGLAGSSSYNEQFF. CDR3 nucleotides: TGTGCCAGCAGCCAAGGACTAGCGGGGTCTAGCTCCTACAATGAGCAGTTCTTC. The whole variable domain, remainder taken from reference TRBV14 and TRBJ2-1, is EAGVTQFPSHSVIEKGQTVTLRCDPISGHDNLYWYRRVMGKEIKFLLHFVKESKQDESGMPNNRFLAERTGGTYSTLKVQPAELEDSGVYFCASSQGLAGSSSYNEQFFGPGTRLTVL.